Presented here are 13 T cell receptor beta chains from one specimen sequenced in a study of shared clonotypes between healthy human individuals. CD8 cells regarded as naive lacked CD45RO, were positively chosen for CCR7, and omitted terminally differentiated effector memory CD45RA+ cells. Measured with immunoSEQ multiplex PCR; TCRdb has only the in-frame clones, and not every one. This sample yields about 750,000 clones, of which 80% to 95% are seen a single time; around 24% belongs to the top ten. The sequenced material came from naive CD8+ T cells sorted from blood. Receptor source: a man under 40 in good health.

CDR3 sequence reads: CSVEAGTQYF. The CDR3 DNA sequence: TGCAGCGTTGAAGCGGGGACCCAGTACTTC. The genes are TRBV29-1 and TRBJ2-5; no clear D. The CDR3 length is 10 residues. V lost 1 base, J lost 7 bases, and 4 bases lay in between. Looked up from germline, CDR1 is SQVTM and CDR2 is ANQGSEA.

The CDR3 DNA reads as TGTGCCAGCGCGGACAGGTCTAGCAATCAGCCCCAGCATTTT. Protein sequence: CASADRSSNQPQHF. V usage is TRBV27 and J usage is TRBJ1-5; 7 positions match TRBD1. Germline CDR1 and CDR2: MNHEY and SMNVEV (reference sequence). Trimming cost V 8 bases and J 0 bases; bases outside gene matches: 4. The CDR3 is 14 amino acids.

In DNA, the CDR3 is TGTGCCATCAGTGAGTCGTCGGGACTCTCTTACACAGATACGCAGTATTTT. As protein: CAISESSGLSYTDTQYF. The chain links TRBV10-3 to TRBJ2-3; tentatively, D is TRBD2 (6 bases). The CDR3 is 17 residues long. CDR1 is ENHRY and CDR2 is SYGVKD in the germline V gene. V lost 0 bases and J 2 bases, leaving 15 bases between the germline ends.

This chain links TRBV15 with TRBJ2-5, with D perhaps TRBD2 (5 bases). The germline gives CDR1 LNHNV, CDR2 YYDKDF (reference sequence). V lost 2 bases and J 4 bases, leaving 14 bases between the germline ends. The CDR3 totals 15 residues. CDR3 DNA sequence: TGTGCCACCAGCAGATCTCCTCCCGGAGGAGAGACCCAGTACTTC. Translation gives CATSRSPPGGETQYF. The full variable domain, rest sourced from reference TRBV15 and TRBJ2-5, is DAMVIQNPRYQVTQFGKPVTLSCSQTLNHNVMYWYQQKSSQAPKLLFHYYDKDFNNEADTPDNFQSRRPNTSFCFLDIRSPGLGDTAMYLCATSRSPPGGETQYFGPGTRLLVL.

This clone was seen a few times. Here the CDR3 reads CASSPDRNTGELFF. As DNA, the CDR3 is TGTGCCAGCAGTCCCGACAGAAACACCGGGGAGCTGTTTTTT. The rearrangement joins TRBV28 to TRBJ2-2, with D possibly being TRBD1 (5 bases). Between the trimmed V and J ends, which lost 5 bases and 2 bases, there was a span of 9 bases. Germline V CDR1 and CDR2: MDHEN, SYDVKM. The CDR3 sequence is 14 residues long.

The chain is built from TRBV12-5 and TRBJ2-1; TRBD2 aligns across 7 bases. V was pared by 2 bases and J by 0 bases, with 10 bases of the junction left unmatched. This CDR3 has 18 amino acids. From germline, CDR1 is LGHNT and CDR2 FRNRAP. CDR3 bases: TGTGCTAGTGGTTTGCCAGGCAGCGGGGTCGACTCCTACAATGAGCAGTTCTTC. Amino acids: CASGLPGSGVDSYNEQFF. Supplemented by reference TRBV12-5 and TRBJ2-1, the full variable domain reads DARVTQTPRHKVTEMGQEVTMRCQPILGHNTVFWYRQTMMQGLELLAYFRNRAPLDDSGMPKDRFSAEMPDATLATLKIQPSEPRDSAVYFCASGLPGSGVDSYNEQFFGPGTRLTVL.

This chain joins TRBV5-5 and TRBJ1-4; no reliable D call. CDR1 is SGHKS, CDR2 YYEKEE, per germline (reference sequence). The CDR3 extends over 13 amino acids. V dropped 0 bases and J dropped 7 bases, with 7 bases sitting between them. DNA for the CDR3: TGTGCCAGCAGCTTGGGCCAGGTTGAAAAACTGTTTTTT. Amino acids: CASSLGQVEKLFF.

V gene TRBV28 combines with J gene TRBJ2-7; no firm D call. CDR1 is MDHEN and CDR2 is SYDVKM in the germline V gene. Deletions cut 6 bases from V and 4 bases from J, with 13 bases between. The CDR3 sequence is 13 residues long. This CDR3 reads CASSPGPRYEQYF. The CDR3 region has the DNA TGTGCCAGCAGCCCAGGACCGAGATACGAGCAGTACTTC. The whole variable domain, remainder taken from reference TRBV28 and TRBJ2-7, is DVKVTQSSRYLVKRTGEKVFLECVQDMDHENMFWYRQDPGLGLRLIYFSYDVKMKEKGDIPEGYSVSREKKERFSLILESASTNQTSMYLCASSPGPRYEQYFGPGTRLTVT.

V is TRBV4-1 and J is TRBJ2-3; D gene unclear. The germline CDR1 and CDR2 sequences are MGHRA and YSYEKL. The CDR3 length is 15 residues. Trimming shortened V by 9 bases and J by 3 bases, and 19 bases separated the two germline ends. DNA of the CDR3: TGCGCCAGTCTAAAGGGCCCGTTATCGACAGATACGCAGTATTTT. Protein sequence: CASLKGPLSTDTQYF.

The chain couples TRBV30 to TRBJ2-2; 9 bases are a match to TRBD2. The V gene's germline CDR1 is GTSNPN and CDR2 SVGIG (reference sequence). Trimming cost V 1 base and J 3 bases; bases outside gene matches: 3. This CDR3 region has 15 residues. The CDR3 DNA sequence: TGTGCCTGGAGTGGACTAGCGGCTCACACCGGGGAGCTGTTTTTT. Protein: CAWSGLAAHTGELFF.

The chain combines TRBV4-3 with TRBJ2-5, with 10 nucleotides matching TRBD1. This CDR3 contains 15 residues. V lost 4 bases and J lost 4; bases outside the gene matches: 6. CDR1 LGHNA and CDR2 YSLEER come from the germline V gene. Here the CDR3 reads CASSRGTGDTETQYF. The CDR3 DNA reads TGCGCCAGCAGCCGAGGGACAGGGGATACAGAGACCCAGTACTTC.

V usage is TRBV9 and J usage is TRBJ1-5; D gene uncertain. The CDR3 has 14 amino acids. Germline lookup yields CDR1 SGDLS and CDR2 YYNGEE. The germline V and J ends were trimmed by 4 bases and 0 bases, with 8 bases remaining between them. CDR3 nucleotides: TGTGCCAGCAGCCCGAGCCATAGCAATCAGCCCCAGCATTTT. It codes for CASSPSHSNQPQHF.

The chain employs TRBV28 and TRBJ2-3; D possibly matches TRBD1 or TRBD2 (5 bases each). Germline CDR1 MDHEN, CDR2 SYDVKM. Trimming cost V 5 bases and J 2 bases, with 14 bases left between them. This CDR3 comprises 15 residues. The CDR3, as DNA: TGTGCCAGCAGTCCGTTGAGAGGGGCCACAGATACGCAGTATTTT. Encoded protein: CASSPLRGATDTQYF.